Sequencing of this TCR beta chain was carried out in a study of cytomegalovirus exposure and HLA in healthy donors. Study-level findings and limits: Cytomegalovirus-associated status was assigned to about 170 TCR beta chains.

Assay used: immunoSEQ multiplex PCR; TCRdb lists only in-frame clones, some missing. The sample shows around 260,000 clones, about 90% of them seen only once. Comments on this clone: The antigen is not known.

V lost 4 bases and J lost 7, with 14 bases in between. Germline CDR1 MNHEY, CDR2 SVGAGI. The CDR3 consists of 14 residues. The sample taken for sequencing was PBMCs. The clonotype was recovered from a woman between 25 and 40 years old in good health and CMV-seronegative. The chain employs TRBV6-5 and TRBJ1-5; D is unclear. CDR3 in DNA: TGTGCCAGCAGTTCCTTAGGAGACCGCCAGCCCCAGCATTTT. Residues: CASSSLGDRQPQHF.